This T cell receptor (beta chain) originates from a study of regulatory T cells in long-lasting Graves disease. Specified time point: newly diagnosed GD, antithyroid drugs for less than 3 months. The TCR library was made from RNA extracted from PBMCs. The TCR beta library used iRepertoire HTBI primers with Arm-PCR amplification of CDR3. Original processing notes: From all samples, identification returned some 13 TRBJ and 60 to 80 TRBV segments. TCRdb itself ran the multiplex PCR reads through MiXCR, one entry per CDR3 protein. These V and J calls are TCRdb output, not the study's own analysis. The sample gives about 620,000 distinct CDR3 sequences, roughly 16% of which show up once; around a sixth is in the top ten. V lost 1 base and J 6 bases, leaving 4 bases between the germline ends. CDR1 GTSNPN and CDR2 SVGIG come from the germline V gene (reference sequence). The CDR3 extends over 11 amino acids.

This clonotype was counted a single time. This sample also belongs to another study, concerning T cells in Graves' hyperthyroidism and ophthalmopathy.

The material sequenced was peripheral blood mononuclear cells (PBMCs), taken at new diagnosis, from a patient treated with antithyroid drugs. This receptor was identified in a woman younger than 45 with Graves disease. V usage is TRBV30 and J usage is TRBJ2-1; the D is unclear. The CDR3 sequence: CAWSASNEQFF. CDR3 bases: TGTGCCTGGAGTGCGTCCAATGAGCAGTTCTTC.